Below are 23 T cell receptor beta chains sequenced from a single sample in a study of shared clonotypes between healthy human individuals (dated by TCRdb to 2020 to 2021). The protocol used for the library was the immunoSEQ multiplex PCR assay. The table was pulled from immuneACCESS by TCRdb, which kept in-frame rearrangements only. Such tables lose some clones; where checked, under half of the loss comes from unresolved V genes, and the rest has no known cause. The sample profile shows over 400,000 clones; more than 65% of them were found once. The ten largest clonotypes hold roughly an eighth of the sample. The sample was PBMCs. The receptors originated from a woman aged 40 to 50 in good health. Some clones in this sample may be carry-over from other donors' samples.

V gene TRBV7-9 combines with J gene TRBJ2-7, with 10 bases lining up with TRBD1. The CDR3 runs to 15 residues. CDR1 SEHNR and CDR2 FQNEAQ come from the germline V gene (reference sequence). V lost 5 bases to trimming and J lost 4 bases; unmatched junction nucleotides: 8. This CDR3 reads CASSLRDRGLYEQYF. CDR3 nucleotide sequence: TGTGCCAGCAGCCTGCGGGACAGGGGTTTATACGAGCAGTACTTC.

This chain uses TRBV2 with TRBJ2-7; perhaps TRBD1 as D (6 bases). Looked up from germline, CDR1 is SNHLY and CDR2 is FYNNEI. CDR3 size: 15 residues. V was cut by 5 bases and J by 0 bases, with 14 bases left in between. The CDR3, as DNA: TGTGCCAGCAGTTGCGAACAGGGATACTCCTACGAGCAGTACTTC. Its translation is CASSCEQGYSYEQYF.

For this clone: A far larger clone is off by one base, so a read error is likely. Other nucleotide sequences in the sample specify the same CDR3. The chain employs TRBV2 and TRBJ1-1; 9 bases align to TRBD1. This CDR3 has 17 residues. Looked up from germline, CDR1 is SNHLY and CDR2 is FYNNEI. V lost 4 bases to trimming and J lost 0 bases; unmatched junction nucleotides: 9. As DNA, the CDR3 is TGTGCCAGCAGTGGTTGGGACAGGGTTACTGTGAACACTGAAGCTTTCTTT. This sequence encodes CASSGWDRVTVNTEAFF.

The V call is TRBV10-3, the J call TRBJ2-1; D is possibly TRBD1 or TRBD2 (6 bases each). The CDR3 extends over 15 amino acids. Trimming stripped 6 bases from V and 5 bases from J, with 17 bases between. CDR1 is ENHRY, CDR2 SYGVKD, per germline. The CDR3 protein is CAISLGGRRDNEQFF. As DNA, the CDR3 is TGTGCCATCAGCTTAGGGGGGCGAAGGGACAATGAGCAGTTCTTC.

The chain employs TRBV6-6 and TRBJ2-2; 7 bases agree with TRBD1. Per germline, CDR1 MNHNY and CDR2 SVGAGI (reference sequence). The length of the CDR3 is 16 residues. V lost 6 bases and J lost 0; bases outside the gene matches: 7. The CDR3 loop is CASRAPQGANTGELFF. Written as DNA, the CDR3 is TGTGCCAGCAGAGCCCCTCAGGGGGCGAACACCGGGGAGCTGTTTTTT.

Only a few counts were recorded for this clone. The CDR3 here is CASSGAGQVANTGELFF. CDR3 in DNA: TGTGCCAGCAGCGGGGCCGGGCAGGTCGCGAACACCGGGGAGCTGTTTTTT. The chain joins TRBV7-9 to TRBJ2-2; D is perhaps TRBD1 (5 bases). The CDR3 spans 17 residues. The V and J ends lost 5 bases and 0 bases respectively, with 16 bases between them. Germline CDR1 is SEHNR and CDR2 is FQNEAQ (reference sequence).

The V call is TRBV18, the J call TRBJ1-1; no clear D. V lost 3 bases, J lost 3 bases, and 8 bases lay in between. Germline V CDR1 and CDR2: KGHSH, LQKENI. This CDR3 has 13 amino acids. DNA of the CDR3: TGTGCCAGCTCACCCAACATAGACACTGAAGCTTTCTTT. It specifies CASSPNIDTEAFF.

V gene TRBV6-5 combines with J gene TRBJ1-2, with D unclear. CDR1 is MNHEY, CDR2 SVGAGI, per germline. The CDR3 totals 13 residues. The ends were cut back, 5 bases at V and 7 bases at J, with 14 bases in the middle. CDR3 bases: TGTGCCAGCAGTAAAGACGGACGTCTTGGCTACACCTTC. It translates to CASSKDGRLGYTF.

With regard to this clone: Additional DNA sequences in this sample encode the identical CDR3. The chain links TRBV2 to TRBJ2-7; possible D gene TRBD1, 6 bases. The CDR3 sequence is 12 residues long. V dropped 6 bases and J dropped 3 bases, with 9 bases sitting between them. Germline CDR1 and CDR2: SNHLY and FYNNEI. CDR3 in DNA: TGTGCCAGCAGGGACAGAGGCTACGAGCAGTACTTC. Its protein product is CASRDRGYEQYF.

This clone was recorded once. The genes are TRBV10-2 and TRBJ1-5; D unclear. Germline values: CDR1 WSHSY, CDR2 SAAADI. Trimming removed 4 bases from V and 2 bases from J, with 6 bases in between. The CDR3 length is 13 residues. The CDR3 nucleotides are TGCGCCAGCAGTGGGCAGGGCAATCAGCCCCAGCATTTT. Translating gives CASSGQGNQPQHF.

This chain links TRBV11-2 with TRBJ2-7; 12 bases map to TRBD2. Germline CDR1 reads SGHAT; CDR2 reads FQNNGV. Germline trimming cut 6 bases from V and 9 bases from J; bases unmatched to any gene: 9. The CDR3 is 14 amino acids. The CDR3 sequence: CASRTLAGGPRQYF. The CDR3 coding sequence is TGTGCCAGCAGAACCCTAGCGGGAGGGCCCCGGCAGTACTTC.

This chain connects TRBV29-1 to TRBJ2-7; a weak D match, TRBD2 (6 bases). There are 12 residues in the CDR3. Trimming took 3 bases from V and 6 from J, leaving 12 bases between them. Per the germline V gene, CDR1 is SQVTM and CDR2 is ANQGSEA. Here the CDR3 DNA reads TGCAGCGTTGATCGCAGGAGGGGCGAGCAGTACTTC. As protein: CSVDRRRGEQYF.

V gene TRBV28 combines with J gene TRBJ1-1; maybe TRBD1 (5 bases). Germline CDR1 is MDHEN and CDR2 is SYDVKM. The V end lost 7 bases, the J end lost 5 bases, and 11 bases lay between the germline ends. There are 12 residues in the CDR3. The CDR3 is CASTGSRTEAFF. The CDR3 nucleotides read TGTGCCAGCACAGGGTCGCGGACTGAAGCTTTCTTT.

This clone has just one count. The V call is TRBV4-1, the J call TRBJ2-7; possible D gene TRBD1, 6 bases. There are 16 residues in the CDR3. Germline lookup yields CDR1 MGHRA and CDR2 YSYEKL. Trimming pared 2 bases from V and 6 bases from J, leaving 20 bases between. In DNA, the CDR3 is TGCGCCAGCAGCCAAAGGGCCCTGGCAGGGGCTGGCGAGCAGTACTTC. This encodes CASSQRALAGAGEQYF.

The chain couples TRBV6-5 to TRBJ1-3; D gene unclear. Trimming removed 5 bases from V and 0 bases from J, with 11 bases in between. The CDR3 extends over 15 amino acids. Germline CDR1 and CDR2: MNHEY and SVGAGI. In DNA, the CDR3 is TGTGCCAGCAGTCAACCCCGAATCTCTGGAAACACCATATATTTT. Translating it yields CASSQPRISGNTIYF.

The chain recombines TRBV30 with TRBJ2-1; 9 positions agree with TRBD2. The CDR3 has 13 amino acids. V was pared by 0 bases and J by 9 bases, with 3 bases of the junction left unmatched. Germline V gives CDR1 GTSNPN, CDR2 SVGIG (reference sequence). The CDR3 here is CAWSVGGRGEQFF. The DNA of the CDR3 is TGTGCCTGGAGTGTAGGCGGGAGGGGTGAGCAGTTCTTC.

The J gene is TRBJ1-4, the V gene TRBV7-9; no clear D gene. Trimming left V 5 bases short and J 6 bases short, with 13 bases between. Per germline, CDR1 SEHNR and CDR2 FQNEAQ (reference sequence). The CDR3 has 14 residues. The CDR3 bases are TGTGCCAGCAGCCGAGGGAATCCCCATGAAAAACTGTTTTTT. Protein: CASSRGNPHEKLFF.

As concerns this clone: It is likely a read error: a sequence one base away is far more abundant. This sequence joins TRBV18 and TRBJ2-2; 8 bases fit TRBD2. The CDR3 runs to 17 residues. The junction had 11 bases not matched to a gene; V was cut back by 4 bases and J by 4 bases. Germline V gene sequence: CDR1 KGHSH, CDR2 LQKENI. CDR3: CASSLQVSGRLTGELFF. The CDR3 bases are TGTGCCAGCTCACTCCAAGTCAGCGGGAGACTCACCGGGGAGCTGTTTTTT.

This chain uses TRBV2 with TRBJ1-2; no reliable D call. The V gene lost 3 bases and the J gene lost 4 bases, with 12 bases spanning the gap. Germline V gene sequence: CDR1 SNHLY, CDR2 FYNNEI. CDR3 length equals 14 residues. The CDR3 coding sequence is TGTGCCAGCAGTGAGCGTGGCAGGACCTATGGCTACACCTTC. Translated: CASSERGRTYGYTF.

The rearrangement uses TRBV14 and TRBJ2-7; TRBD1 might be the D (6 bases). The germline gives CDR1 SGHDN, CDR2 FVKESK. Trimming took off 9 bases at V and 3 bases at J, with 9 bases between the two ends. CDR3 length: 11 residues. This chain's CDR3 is CARADSYEQYF. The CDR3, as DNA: TGTGCCAGGGCGGACAGCTACGAGCAGTACTTC.

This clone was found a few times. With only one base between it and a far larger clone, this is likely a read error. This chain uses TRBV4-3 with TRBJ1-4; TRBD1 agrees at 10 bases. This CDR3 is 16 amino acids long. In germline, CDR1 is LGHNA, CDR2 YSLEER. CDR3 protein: CVSSQDLGTGAEKLFF. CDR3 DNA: TGCGTCAGCAGCCAAGATCTTGGGACAGGGGCCGAAAAACTGTTTTTT.

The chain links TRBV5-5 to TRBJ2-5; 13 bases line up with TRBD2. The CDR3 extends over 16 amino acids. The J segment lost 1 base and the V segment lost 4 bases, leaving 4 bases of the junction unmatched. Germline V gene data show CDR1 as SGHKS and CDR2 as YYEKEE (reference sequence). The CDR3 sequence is CASSNGTSGTQETQYF. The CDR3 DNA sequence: TGTGCCAGCAGCAACGGGACTAGCGGGACCCAAGAGACCCAGTACTTC.

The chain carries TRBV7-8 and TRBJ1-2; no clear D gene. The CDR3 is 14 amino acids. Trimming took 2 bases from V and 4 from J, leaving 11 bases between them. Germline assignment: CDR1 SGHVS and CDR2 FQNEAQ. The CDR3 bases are TGTGCCAGCAGCTTATCGTGGCAGACCTATGGCTACACCTTC. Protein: CASSLSWQTYGYTF.